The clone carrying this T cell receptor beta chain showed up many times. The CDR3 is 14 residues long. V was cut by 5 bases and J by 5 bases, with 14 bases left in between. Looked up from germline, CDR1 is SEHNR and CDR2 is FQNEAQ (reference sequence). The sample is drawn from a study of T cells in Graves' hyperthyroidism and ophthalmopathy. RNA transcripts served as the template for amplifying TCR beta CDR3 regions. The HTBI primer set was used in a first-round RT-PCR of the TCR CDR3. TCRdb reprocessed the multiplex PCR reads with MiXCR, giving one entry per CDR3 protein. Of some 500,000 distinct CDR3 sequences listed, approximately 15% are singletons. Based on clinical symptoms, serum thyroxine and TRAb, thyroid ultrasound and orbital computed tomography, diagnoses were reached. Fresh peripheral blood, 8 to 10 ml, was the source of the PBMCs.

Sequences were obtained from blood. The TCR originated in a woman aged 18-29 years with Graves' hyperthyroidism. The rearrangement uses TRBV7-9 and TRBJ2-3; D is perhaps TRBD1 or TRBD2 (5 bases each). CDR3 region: CASSPRRGEDTQYF. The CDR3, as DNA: TGTGCCAGCAGCCCGCGTCGGGGCGAAGATACGCAGTATTTT.